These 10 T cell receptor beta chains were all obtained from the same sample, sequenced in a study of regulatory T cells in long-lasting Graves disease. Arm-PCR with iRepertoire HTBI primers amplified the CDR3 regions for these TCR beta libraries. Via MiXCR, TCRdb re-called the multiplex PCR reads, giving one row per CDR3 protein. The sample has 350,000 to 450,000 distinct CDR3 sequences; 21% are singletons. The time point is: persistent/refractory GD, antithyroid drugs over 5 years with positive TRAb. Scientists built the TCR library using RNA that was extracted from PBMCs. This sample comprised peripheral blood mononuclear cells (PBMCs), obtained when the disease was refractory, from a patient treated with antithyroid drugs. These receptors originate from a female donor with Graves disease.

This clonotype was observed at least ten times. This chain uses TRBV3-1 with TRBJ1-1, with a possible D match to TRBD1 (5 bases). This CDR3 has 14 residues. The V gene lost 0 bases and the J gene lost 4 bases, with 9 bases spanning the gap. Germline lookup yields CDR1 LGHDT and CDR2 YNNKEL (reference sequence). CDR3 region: CASSQDAGGTEAFF. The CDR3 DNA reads TGTGCCAGCAGCCAAGATGCCGGGGGCACTGAAGCTTTCTTT.

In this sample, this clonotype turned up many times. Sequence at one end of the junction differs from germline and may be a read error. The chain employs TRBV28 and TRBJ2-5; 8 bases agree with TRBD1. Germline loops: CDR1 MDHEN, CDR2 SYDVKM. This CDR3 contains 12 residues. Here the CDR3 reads CASSRTPGQENF. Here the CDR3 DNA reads TGTGCCAGCAGCCGCACACCGGGACAGGAGAACTTC.

The CDR3 bases are TGTGCCAGCAGGGGGGCTAGCACAGATACGCAGTATTTT. As protein: CASRGASTDTQYF. The chain links TRBV6-2 or TRBV6-3 to TRBJ2-3; weak D call: TRBD1 (6 bases). V gave up 6 bases and J gave up 0 bases, with 7 bases separating them. The CDR3 totals 13 residues. The germline V gene has CDR1 MNHEY and CDR2 SVGEGT.

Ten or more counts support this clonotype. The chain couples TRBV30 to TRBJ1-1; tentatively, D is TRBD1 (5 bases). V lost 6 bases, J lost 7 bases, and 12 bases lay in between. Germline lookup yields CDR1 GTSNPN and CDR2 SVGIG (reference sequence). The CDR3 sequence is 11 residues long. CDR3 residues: CACRTTIEAFF. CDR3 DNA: TGTGCCTGTAGGACAACCATTGAAGCTTTCTTT.

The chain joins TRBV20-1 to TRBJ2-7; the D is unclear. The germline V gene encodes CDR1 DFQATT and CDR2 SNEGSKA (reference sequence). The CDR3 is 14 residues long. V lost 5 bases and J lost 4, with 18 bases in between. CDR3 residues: CSAGRPGESYEQYF. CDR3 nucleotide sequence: TGCAGTGCTGGCCGCCCCGGAGAGTCGTACGAGCAGTACTTC.

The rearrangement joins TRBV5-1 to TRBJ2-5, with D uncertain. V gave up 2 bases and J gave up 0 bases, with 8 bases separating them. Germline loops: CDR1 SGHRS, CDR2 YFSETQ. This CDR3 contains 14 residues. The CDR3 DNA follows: TGCGCCAGCAGCTTAAACTCTTACCAAGAGACCCAGTACTTC. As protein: CASSLNSYQETQYF.

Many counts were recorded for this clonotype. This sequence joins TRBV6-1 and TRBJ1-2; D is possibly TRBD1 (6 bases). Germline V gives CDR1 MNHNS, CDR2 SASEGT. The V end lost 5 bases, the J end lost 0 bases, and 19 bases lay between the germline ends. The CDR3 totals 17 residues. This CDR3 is CASSRIRQELANYGYTF. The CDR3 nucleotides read TGTGCCAGCAGTCGCATTCGACAGGAATTAGCTAACTATGGCTACACCTTC.

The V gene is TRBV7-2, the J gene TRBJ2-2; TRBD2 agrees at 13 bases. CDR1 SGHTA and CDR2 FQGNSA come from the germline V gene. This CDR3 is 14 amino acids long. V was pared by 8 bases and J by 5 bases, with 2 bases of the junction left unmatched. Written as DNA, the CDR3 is TGTGCCAGCTTGACTAGCGGGAGGACCGGGGAGCTGTTTTTT. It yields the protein CASLTSGRTGELFF.

The CDR3 is CSARPGQGSYEQYF. As DNA, the CDR3 is TGCAGTGCTCGACCGGGACAGGGTTCCTACGAGCAGTACTTC. The gene calls are TRBV20-1 and TRBJ2-7; 9 bases align to TRBD1. Trimming at V came to 5 bases and at J to 1 base, leaving 6 bases not matched to a gene. Germline V gene lookup returns CDR1 DFQATT and CDR2 SNEGSKA (reference sequence). The CDR3 is 14 residues long.

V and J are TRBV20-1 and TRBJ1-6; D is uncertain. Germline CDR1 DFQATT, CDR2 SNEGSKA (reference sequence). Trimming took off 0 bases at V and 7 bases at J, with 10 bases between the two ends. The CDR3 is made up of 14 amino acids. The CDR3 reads CSARDPGSNSPLHF. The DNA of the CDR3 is TGCAGTGCTAGAGATCCGGGCTCGAATTCACCCCTCCACTTT.